This TCR beta chain was found in a study of cytomegalovirus exposure and HLA in healthy donors. CDR1 and CDR2 from the germline V gene are WSHSY and SAAADI. This CDR3 has 14 residues. The germline V and J ends were trimmed by 5 bases and 2 bases, with 12 bases remaining between them. The primer mix had 60 Vbeta and 13 Jbeta primers. The assay was immunoSEQ multiplex PCR, and TCRdb's table has in-frame clones only and misses some. This table has fewer than 200,000 clones, 60% to 80% appearing once. This clone turned up a few times. This clonotype originated in a woman aged 45-65 years in good health and CMV-seropositive. The J gene is TRBJ1-1, the V gene TRBV10-2; D possibly corresponds to TRBD1 (5 bases). Material: PBMCs. This CDR3 reads CASSFDRTNTEAFF. The CDR3 DNA reads as TGCGCCAGCAGTTTTGACAGAACCAACACTGAAGCTTTCTTT.